These T cell receptor beta chains were read from a single sample in a study of CD8+ T cells in alopecia areata. Sequenced by immunoSEQ multiplex PCR; TCRdb stores in-frame clones only, minus some. The sample holds 150,000 to 200,000 clones; about three fifths are singletons and the top ten take roughly 1.3%. The sequencing here drew on CD4+ T cells sorted from blood, taken around week 47, from a patient treated with tofacitinib. These receptors all stem from a human donor with alopecia areata. Both conserved end residues are part of each CDR3. The D gene is left open where the match is weak. Only some rows state a clone size, as once, few, many or a class for expanded clones.

J	D	V	size	DNA	CDR3
TRBJ2-7	-	TRBV7-9	-	TGTGCCAGCAGTTTCCGGGACTTAACCTACGAGCAGTACTTC	CASSFRDLTYEQYF
TRBJ2-5	-	TRBV29-1	-	TGCAGCGTTCGATTCTATCTGCTTCGAGAGACCCAGTACTTC	CSVRFYLLRETQYF
TRBJ1-2	-	TRBV4-1	-	TGCGCCAGCAGCCAAGATGGGACGGGAAATAACTATGGCTACACCTTC	CASSQDGTGNNYGYTF
TRBJ2-3	-	TRBV20-1	once	TGCAGTGCTGTCAACGTGGATACGCAGTATTTT	CSAVNVDTQYF
TRBJ2-3	-	TRBV7-3	-	TGTGCCAGCAGCTTAACGTATTCAGAGACGCAGTATTTT	CASSLTYSETQYF
TRBJ2-7	TRBD1	TRBV6-5	few	TGTGCCAGCAGTTCCCCCGGGACAGGGAGATACGAGCAGTACTTC	CASSSPGTGRYEQYF
TRBJ2-7	-	TRBV30	-	TGTGCCTGGAGTGACCCGACACGGCGTAAGGAGCAGTACTTC	CAWSDPTRRKEQYF
TRBJ2-1	TRBD2	TRBV30	-	TGTGCCTGGGAACTAACTAGCGGGTACGTGGATGAGCAGTTCTTC	CAWELTSGYVDEQFF
TRBJ1-1	-	TRBV7-3	-	TGTGCCAGCAGCTTAACGGGAGCAGCTTTCTTT	CASSLTGAAFF
TRBJ2-3	-	TRBV19	few	TGTGCCAGTATCGGACCCACAGATACGCAGTATTTT	CASIGPTDTQYF
TRBJ1-2	-	TRBV29-1	-	TGCAGCGTTGAAGGGCAGGGAAGTGGCTACACCTTC	CSVEGQGSGYTF
TRBJ1-6	TRBD1	TRBV15	-	TGTGCCACCAGCAGAGTTAGGGGGCTTGACTATAATTCACCCCTCCACTTT	CATSRVRGLDYNSPLHF
TRBJ2-5	TRBD2	TRBV27	few	TGTGCCAGCAGTGGGGTAGCGGGGGCCCAAGAGACCCAGTACTTC	CASSGVAGAQETQYF
TRBJ1-1	-	TRBV6-5	-	TGTGCCAGCAGCGAGGGGGTCACTGAAGCTTTCTTT	CASSEGVTEAFF
TRBJ1-6	TRBD1	TRBV6-5	-	TGTGCCAGCAGCTCGAGGGGGCAGGATTCACCCCTCCACTTT	CASSSRGQDSPLHF
TRBJ2-1	-	TRBV30	-	TGTGCCTGGGCCCAAGGGCGCTCTAGTAATGAGCAGTTCTTC	CAWAQGRSSNEQFF
TRBJ2-2	TRBD2	TRBV5-1	-	TGCGCCAGCAGCTTGGTGGCGGGGGCGAACACCGGGGAGCTGTTTTTT	CASSLVAGANTGELFF
TRBJ2-2	TRBD1	TRBV7-9	-	TGTGCCAGCAGCCTCGGGACAGGAAGAGTCGGCGGGGAGCTGTTTTTT	CASSLGTGRVGGELFF
TRBJ1-2	TRBD1	TRBV5-4	-	TGTGCCAGCAGCCCCAAAGACAGGGAAAGCTATGGCTACACCTTC	CASSPKDRESYGYTF
TRBJ1-1	-	TRBV29-1	few	TGCAGCGTTGGCCCTAGGGAGGCGAACACTGAAGCTTTCTTT	CSVGPREANTEAFF
TRBJ2-3	-	TRBV6-1	few	TGTGCCAGCAGCAGGGTCTCAGGTTGGACAGATACGCAGTATTTT	CASSRVSGWTDTQYF
TRBJ1-5	-	TRBV6-6	few	TGTGCCAGCTCCCGGAGAGTCCTTGGGGCGCCCCAGCATTTT	CASSRRVLGAPQHF
TRBJ1-2	-	TRBV4-3	-	TGCGCCAGCAGCCAAGATAAGGGTAGTGGCTACACCTTC	CASSQDKGSGYTF
TRBJ2-5	TRBD1	TRBV18	-	TGTGCCAGCTCACCGGACAGGGTACAAGAGACCCAGTACTTC	CASSPDRVQETQYF
TRBJ2-4	-	TRBV27	-	TGTGCCAGCAGTTCGGTCGGAAACATTCAGTACTTC	CASSSVGNIQYF
TRBJ1-2	-	TRBV7-2	-	TGTGCCAGCAGCATGGCAGGGGCCCACTATGGCTACACCTTC	CASSMAGAHYGYTF
TRBJ1-2	-	TRBV27	few	TGTGCCAGCAGCCGGCAATGGACAGACGCTCGGATCTTC	CASSRQWTDARIF
TRBJ1-6	-	TRBV28	-	TGTGCCGGAAGGGATAATCCAGGGGCAAATTCACCCCTCCACTTT	CAGRDNPGANSPLHF
TRBJ2-3	TRBD2	TRBV25-1	-	TGTGCCAGCAGTGACGGGCTAGCGGGGCGGTCCACAGATACGCAGTATTTT	CASSDGLAGRSTDTQYF
TRBJ1-1	-	TRBV30	-	TGTGCCTGGCAAACTCAATACCTACAGAACACTGAAGCTTTCTTT	CAWQTQYLQNTEAFF
TRBJ1-1	-	TRBV30	-	TGTGCCTGGAGTGTAATGGCAGGGAACACTGAAGCTTTCTTT	CAWSVMAGNTEAFF
TRBJ2-5	-	TRBV18	once	TGTGCCAGCTCGGGGGTAGACCAAGAGACCCAGTACTTC	CASSGVDQETQYF
TRBJ1-2	-	TRBV19	few	TGTGCCAGTAGTCCGGACCCCACCCGGTCTCCTAATGGCTACACCTTC	CASSPDPTRSPNGYTF
TRBJ2-5	-	TRBV7-2	-	TGTGCCAGCAGCTCCCTCTATGCTGCAGAGACCCAGTACTTC	CASSSLYAAETQYF
TRBJ2-5	TRBD1	TRBV23-1	-	TGCGCCAGCAGTCATTTCGGGACAGTACAAGAGACCCAGTACTTC	CASSHFGTVQETQYF
TRBJ2-7	-	TRBV10-3	-	TGTGCCATCAACCCAGGGAATAACTACGAGCAGTACTTC	CAINPGNNYEQYF
TRBJ2-1	TRBD1	TRBV10-3	few	TGTGCCATCAAGACAGGGGGAGACTACAATGAGCAGTTCTTC	CAIKTGGDYNEQFF
TRBJ2-1	-	TRBV11-2	-	TGTGCCAGCAGCCTGGACCCCTGGGGTGAGCAGTTCTTC	CASSLDPWGEQFF
TRBJ2-3	-	TRBV18	-	TGTGCCAGCTCACCTCGGCAGGGTAACACAGATACGCAGTATTTT	CASSPRQGNTDTQYF
TRBJ2-2	TRBD1	TRBV7-9	-	TGTGCCAGCAACCAAGGACAGGGGGACCCCGGGGAGCTGTTTTTT	CASNQGQGDPGELFF
TRBJ1-2	-	TRBV5-6	-	TGTGCCAGCAGCTTGGCCTCAGCCAACTATGGCTACACCTTC	CASSLASANYGYTF
TRBJ1-1	-	TRBV18	-	TGTGCCAGCTCACCTACAGCGAACACTGAAGCTTTCTTT	CASSPTANTEAFF
TRBJ1-1	-	TRBV2	-	TGTGCCAGCACTCCCGAAATGGGGGGCGTAAACACTGAAGCTTTCTTT	CASTPEMGGVNTEAFF
TRBJ1-6	-	TRBV2	-	TGTGCCAGCAGCCAGGACGGAGGTATGAATTCACCCCTCCACTTT	CASSQDGGMNSPLHF
TRBJ2-7	-	TRBV7-2	few	TGTGCCAGCAGCTTAGACCTGTTCTACGAGCAGTACTTC	CASSLDLFYEQYF
TRBJ2-7	-	TRBV29-1	-	TGCAGCGTCCGGACGGCTTACGAGCAGTACTTC	CSVRTAYEQYF
TRBJ2-3	-	TRBV6-1	-	TGTGCCAGCAGTTGGGGGGTCTCCACAGATACGCAGTATTTT	CASSWGVSTDTQYF
TRBJ2-7	-	TRBV29-1	-	TGCAGCGTACTAGCTCCGGGACTTAACGAGCAGTACTTC	CSVLAPGLNEQYF
TRBJ2-5	-	TRBV29-1	-	TGCAGCGCGCGGGACTACCAAGAGACCCAGTACTTC	CSARDYQETQYF
TRBJ1-5	TRBD1	TRBV15	-	TGTGCCACCAGCAGAGGGGACAGGGATGGGCCCCAGCATTTT	CATSRGDRDGPQHF